Shown below are 21 T cell receptor beta chains from a single sample sequenced in a study of beta chain features in type 1 diabetes. Every isolated RNA sample was fully reverse transcribed, so sequencing captured expressed TCRB transcripts. This table comes from immunoSEQ multiplex PCR, and its TCRdb copy is limited to in-frame clones, with some not included. This sample has fewer than 900,000 clones, with around a sixth found just once. Source material: naive CD4+ T cells from blood. The receptors were sampled from a woman between 18 and 29 years old in good health.

This clone was detected a few times. V is TRBV28 and J is TRBJ2-3; D uncertain. The CDR3 covers 13 residues. V was pared by 5 bases and J by 2 bases, with 8 bases between. Germline assignment: CDR1 MDHEN and CDR2 SYDVKM. The CDR3 nucleotides are TGTGCCAGCAGTCCCCCGGCCACAGATACGCAGTATTTT. It translates to CASSPPATDTQYF.

The chain couples TRBV21-1 to TRBJ2-1; the listed D gene, TRBD2, was not tested against the DNA. TRBV21-1 corresponds to a pseudogene. The CDR3 runs to 16 residues. The CDR3 loop is CASSKYRLAGGTASFF. The CDR3 nucleotides read TGTGCCAGCAGCAAATATAGGCTAGCGGGAGGCACCGCGTCGTTCTTC.

This clone appeared a few times. V and J are TRBV28 and TRBJ2-3, with 8 bases fitting TRBD2. The V and J ends lost 2 bases and 4 bases, in that order; junction bases with no gene match: 14. The germline V gene has CDR1 MDHEN and CDR2 SYDVKM. This CDR3 is built from 18 residues. CDR3: CASSLGSLGLVGSDTQYF. CDR3 sequence (DNA): TGTGCCAGCAGTTTAGGGTCCCTGGGACTAGTGGGGTCAGATACGCAGTATTTT.

As regards this clone: This CDR3 is also generated by other DNA sequences in the sample. The V gene is TRBV6-5, the J gene TRBJ2-7; a possible D gene is TRBD2 (6 bases). The CDR3 covers 14 residues. Germline loops: CDR1 MNHEY, CDR2 SVGAGI. Trimming removed 0 bases from V and 3 bases from J, with 9 bases in between. The CDR3 reads CASSYSRGGYEQYF. CDR3 bases: TGTGCCAGCAGTTACTCACGGGGAGGCTACGAGCAGTACTTC.

This clone occurred a few times. The chain recombines TRBV4-3 with TRBJ1-2; no reliable D call. The V end was cut by 4 bases, the J end by 4 bases, with 13 bases between. This CDR3 spans 14 amino acids. Germline V gene data show CDR1 as LGHNA and CDR2 as YSLEER. CDR3 loop: CASSPTPDGYGYTF. The CDR3 bases are TGCGCCAGCAGCCCAACACCGGACGGCTATGGCTACACCTTC.

The gene calls are TRBV28 and TRBJ1-2, with 7 bases matching TRBD1. Germline values: CDR1 MDHEN, CDR2 SYDVKM. CDR3 length: 15 amino acids. V gave up 6 bases and J gave up 2 bases; unmatched junction bases: 9. DNA for the CDR3: TGTGCCAGCAGGACTGAGCCGGGACAGAACTATGGCTACACCTTC. Its protein product is CASRTEPGQNYGYTF.

This clone has just one count. DNA for the CDR3: TGTGCCAGCAGCTACCGACAGCGCAACTACGAGCAGTACTTC. Its translation: CASSYRQRNYEQYF. The V and J genes are TRBV2 and TRBJ2-7; weak D call: TRBD1 (5 bases). This CDR3 spans 14 amino acids. Germline V lookup: CDR1 SNHLY, CDR2 FYNNEI. Trimming left V 6 bases short and J 3 bases short, with 15 bases between.

As DNA, the CDR3 is TGTGCCAGCAGTTACCCCAGGGCGGGAGGGCCGGATACGCAGTATTTT. It encodes CASSYPRAGGPDTQYF. The chain couples TRBV6-5 to TRBJ2-3; TRBD2 matches at 9 bases. With 2 bases clipped from V and 6 bases from J, the junction kept 9 bases outside the gene matches. CDR1 is MNHEY and CDR2 is SVGAGI in the germline V gene. The CDR3 runs to 16 residues.

In the case of this clone: The identical CDR3 is also encoded by other nucleotide sequences in the sample. The chain employs TRBV5-1 and TRBJ2-5, with TRBD1 identical over 9 bases. Germline V gives CDR1 SGHRS, CDR2 YFSETQ. The CDR3 runs 13 residues. V shed 3 bases and J 5 bases; nucleotides not matched to a gene: 2. The CDR3, as DNA: TGCGCCAGCAGCTCGGACAGGGGCGAGACCCAGTACTTC. Residues: CASSSDRGETQYF.

This clone showed up just a few times. The rearrangement joins TRBV5-1 to TRBJ2-3; perhaps TRBD2 as D (5 bases). The V end lost 1 base, the J end lost 4 bases, and 25 bases lay between the germline ends. The germline V gene has CDR1 SGHRS and CDR2 YFSETQ. The CDR3 is 19 amino acids. CDR3 amino acids: CASSLLGTVGGPRADTQYF. Written as DNA, the CDR3 is TGCGCCAGCAGCTTGTTAGGAACTGTGGGCGGGCCGCGAGCAGATACGCAGTATTTT.

There are a few counts of this clone. This chain links TRBV15 with TRBJ1-4; D unclear. The CDR3 length is 13 residues. The germline V gene has CDR1 LNHNV and CDR2 YYDKDF (reference sequence). V was clipped by 8 bases and J by 0 bases, with 7 bases between them. The CDR3 nucleotides are TGTGCCACCTCGGGGTCAACTAATGAAAAACTGTTTTTT. This sequence encodes CATSGSTNEKLFF.

V gene TRBV10-3 combines with J gene TRBJ2-1; TRBD2 might be the D (6 bases). V was trimmed by 2 bases and J by 14 bases, leaving 19 bases between them. Germline V gene data show CDR1 as ENHRY and CDR2 as SYGVKD. The CDR3 is 14 amino acids. CDR3 region: CAISERGGELEKFF. CDR3 in DNA: TGTGCCATCAGTGAGCGAGGAGGGGAGCTTGAAAAGTTCTTC.

This clone occurred a few times. This sample also contains other DNA sequences that code for the same CDR3. This chain links TRBV11-2 with TRBJ2-3, with D unclear. Looked up from germline, CDR1 is SGHAT and CDR2 is FQNNGV. This CDR3 is 11 amino acids long. V lost 3 bases and J lost 6, with 4 bases in between. The DNA for the CDR3 is TGTGCCAGCAGCTTGTCCGATACGCAGTATTTT. The encoded protein is CASSLSDTQYF.

In this sample, this clone turned up a few times. J is TRBJ2-1 and V is TRBV6-5; D gene unclear. The germline gives CDR1 MNHEY, CDR2 SVGAGI. The CDR3 is 14 amino acids. V was clipped by 4 bases and J by 10 bases, with 17 bases between them. The CDR3 protein is CASSFRLQEPEQFF. The CDR3, as DNA: TGTGCCAGCAGTTTTAGGCTTCAGGAACCCGAGCAGTTCTTC.

This clone turned up a few times. The gene calls are TRBV29-1 and TRBJ2-5; D gene ambiguous. Germline lookup yields CDR1 SQVTM and CDR2 ANQGSEA. V lost 2 bases and J lost 5, with 6 bases in between. The CDR3 sequence is 11 residues long. In DNA form, the CDR3 reads TGCAGCGTTGAACGTGAGGAGACCCAGTACTTC. It specifies CSVEREETQYF.

Here the CDR3 DNA reads TGTGCCAGCAGCTTGGGGAATCCGGGACTAGCTTCCTCAGATACGCAGTATTTT. As protein: CASSLGNPGLASSDTQYF. This chain links TRBV5-4 with TRBJ2-3, with TRBD2 matching over 9 bases. The CDR3 contains 18 residues. V shed 0 bases, J shed 4 bases, and the junction held 12 bases outside the gene matches. The germline V gene encodes CDR1 SGHNT and CDR2 YYREEE (reference sequence).

This clone showed up just a few times. V is TRBV7-2 and J is TRBJ2-3, with 8 nucleotides matching TRBD1. Looked up from germline, CDR1 is SGHTA and CDR2 is FQGNSA. This CDR3 region has 14 residues. V was clipped by 5 bases and J by 6 bases; unmatched bases: 7. CDR3 sequence: CASSPTGVGDTQYF. CDR3 nucleotide sequence: TGTGCCAGCAGCCCGACAGGGGTCGGGGATACGCAGTATTTT.

This clone was seen more than once but under ten times. This sequence joins TRBV7-9 and TRBJ1-1; no reliable D call. Per the germline V gene, CDR1 is SEHNR and CDR2 is FQNEAQ (reference sequence). V gave up 4 bases and J gave up 0 bases, with 6 bases separating them. The CDR3 extends over 13 amino acids. The CDR3 DNA reads TGTGCCAGCAGCTGGACGGTGAACACTGAAGCTTTCTTT. Encoded protein: CASSWTVNTEAFF.

V usage is TRBV7-9 and J usage is TRBJ1-4; D is ambiguous. The CDR3 length is 12 residues. V dropped 2 bases and J dropped 7 bases, with 5 bases sitting between them. Germline V CDR1 and CDR2: SEHNR, FQNEAQ (reference sequence). As DNA, the CDR3 is TGTGCCAGCAGCTTAACGCGTGAAAAACTGTTTTTT. Protein product: CASSLTREKLFF.

The rearrangement links TRBV28 to TRBJ2-2; TRBD1 matches 7 bases. The CDR3 runs 13 residues. The V segment lost 6 bases and the J segment 5 bases; nucleotides outside the gene matches: 3. Germline V lookup: CDR1 MDHEN, CDR2 SYDVKM. CDR3 region: CASRLTGTGELFF. The DNA for the CDR3 is TGTGCCAGCAGACTGACAGGGACCGGGGAGCTGTTTTTT.

The rearrangement uses TRBV7-8 and TRBJ2-7; D not certain. Trimming took off 1 base at V and 5 bases at J, with 6 bases between the two ends. The CDR3 sequence is 12 residues long. Germline CDR1 reads SGHVS; CDR2 reads FQNEAQ. Here the CDR3 reads CASSLGDHEQYF. Written as DNA, the CDR3 is TGTGCCAGCAGCTTAGGCGATCACGAGCAGTACTTC.